This T cell receptor beta chain comes out of a study of T-cell reconstitution after alpha-beta-depleted transplantation in children. Unique molecular identifiers were incorporated into the prepared TCRbeta library. TCRdb re-called the PCR reads with MiXCR, one entry per CDR3 protein. There are approximately 100,000 distinct CDR3 sequences in the sample; about 12% occur only once, and more than 11% lies in the top ten. The ends were cut back, 5 bases at V and 0 bases at J, with 18 bases in the middle. The germline gives CDR1 SGHTA, CDR2 FQGTGA. The CDR3 runs to 17 residues. The source of this sequence is a human donor who donated a stem cell graft to a child with inherited bone marrow failure. The sequencing here drew on PBMCs from the stem cell graft donor, taken from the stem cell graft. The genes are TRBV7-3 and TRBJ2-3; tentatively, D is TRBD1 (6 bases). Here the CDR3 DNA reads TGTGCCAGCAGCCCTCGAGGCAGGGGATCTAGCACAGATACGCAGTATTTT. The encoded protein is CASSPRGRGSSTDTQYF. The full variable domain, with the rest looked up from reference TRBV7-3 and TRBJ2-3, is GAGVSQTPSNKVTEKGKYVELRCDPISGHTALYWYRQSLGQGPEFLIYFQGTGAADDSGLPNDRFFAVRPEGSVSTLKIQRTERGDSAVYLCASSPRGRGSSTDTQYFGPGTRLTVL.